There are a few counts of the clone carrying this T cell receptor beta chain. What it binds is unknown. The sample comes from a study of shared clonotypes between healthy human individuals. Findings and limits, study-wide: Few donors limited the genetic and exposure-history diversity represented. On the whole, naive subsets had larger estimated richness than memory subsets had.

V dropped 0 bases and J dropped 0 bases, with 13 bases sitting between them. This CDR3 is built from 17 residues. Germline V gene sequence: CDR1 SGHNT, CDR2 YYREEE (reference sequence). Libraries were prepared by immunoSEQ multiplex PCR; TCRdb keeps only in-frame clonotypes and omits some of them. The data contain 90,000 to 120,000 clones, under 70% of them singletons. The specimen sequenced was memory CD8+ T cells sorted from blood. Subset given: CD45RO+ cells pooled with CCR7-negative TemRA cells. This receptor was obtained from a woman aged 30 to 39 in good health. V is TRBV5-4 and J is TRBJ1-3; possible D gene TRBD1, 5 bases. The CDR3 loop is CASSLVTQGGSGNTIYF. In DNA, the CDR3 is TGTGCCAGCAGCTTGGTCACGCAGGGAGGCTCTGGAAACACCATATATTTT.